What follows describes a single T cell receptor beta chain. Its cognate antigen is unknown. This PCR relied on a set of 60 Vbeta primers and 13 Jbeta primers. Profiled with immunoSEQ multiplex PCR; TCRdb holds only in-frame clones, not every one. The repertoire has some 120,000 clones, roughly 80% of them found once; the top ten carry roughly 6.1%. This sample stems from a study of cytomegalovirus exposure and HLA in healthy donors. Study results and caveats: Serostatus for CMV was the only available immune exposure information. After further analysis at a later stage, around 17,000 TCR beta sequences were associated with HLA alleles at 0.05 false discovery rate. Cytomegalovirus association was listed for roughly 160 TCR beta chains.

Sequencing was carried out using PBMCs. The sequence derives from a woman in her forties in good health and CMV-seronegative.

CDR3 loop: CATSGTGPVTTEAFF. CDR3 bases: TGTGCCACCTCCGGGACAGGACCGGTGACCACTGAAGCTTTCTTT. This chain joins TRBV10-3 and TRBJ1-1, with 8 positions matching TRBD1. The CDR3 has 15 residues. CDR1 is ENHRY, CDR2 SYGVKD, per germline. V lost 10 bases and J lost 4; bases outside the gene matches: 14.